Listed below are T cell receptor beta chains from one sample, sequenced in a study of STAT3 mutations in large granular lymphocyte leukemia. The method was immunoSEQ multiplex PCR; TCRdb's version includes in-frame clones alone and lacks a portion of them. The profile shows 6,500 to 8,000 clones, approximately 57% of them singletons. The specimen was peripheral blood mononuclear cells. The source is a boy aged 5-17 years with T-cell large granular lymphocyte leukemia. Some clones in this sample may be carry-over from other donors' samples. The CDR3 runs from the conserved cysteine through the conserved F or W. Fields, in order: clone size, D gene, V gene, J gene, CDR3 protein, CDR3 DNA. D genes are given only for firm matches. Some rows mark clone size as missing; the rest say once, few, many or name a class of expanded clone.

clone size: NA
D gene: NA
V gene: TRBV20-1
J gene: TRBJ2-7
CDR3 protein: CSAGDTYEQYF
CDR3 DNA: TGCAGTGCTGGGGACACCTACGAGCAGTACTTC

clone size: NA
D gene: TRBD2
V gene: TRBV5-4
J gene: TRBJ2-3
CDR3 protein: CASSAGLAKDTQYF
CDR3 DNA: TGTGCCAGCAGCGCCGGACTAGCTAAGGATACGCAGTATTTT

clone size: NA
D gene: NA
V gene: TRBV7-9
J gene: TRBJ1-6
CDR3 protein: CASSLRQDSPLHF
CDR3 DNA: TGTGCCAGCAGCTTAAGACAAGATTCACCCCTCCACTTT

clone size: NA
D gene: NA
V gene: TRBV5-1
J gene: TRBJ2-7
CDR3 protein: CASSLLQAAREQYF
CDR3 DNA: TGCGCCAGCAGCTTGCTACAGGCGGCTCGAGAGCAGTACTTC

clone size: NA
D gene: NA
V gene: TRBV28
J gene: TRBJ2-1
CDR3 protein: CASNIGGSGEQFF
CDR3 DNA: TGTGCCAGCAATATAGGGGGGTCGGGGGAGCAGTTCTTC

clone size: few
D gene: TRBD1
V gene: TRBV27
J gene: TRBJ1-2
CDR3 protein: CASSPLSDRGLYGYTF
CDR3 DNA: TGTGCCAGCAGTCCCCTATCGGACAGGGGCCTCTATGGCTACACCTTC

clone size: NA
D gene: TRBD1
V gene: TRBV7-9
J gene: TRBJ2-7
CDR3 protein: CASTTGTGAYEQYF
CDR3 DNA: TGTGCCAGCACCACAGGGACAGGAGCCTACGAGCAGTACTTC

clone size: NA
D gene: NA
V gene: TRBV5-4
J gene: TRBJ2-3
CDR3 protein: CASSLGLSGDTQYF
CDR3 DNA: TGTGCCAGCAGCTTGGGGTTAAGCGGGGATACGCAGTATTTT

clone size: once
D gene: NA
V gene: TRBV18
J gene: TRBJ2-2
CDR3 protein: CASSYKTGNTGELFF
CDR3 DNA: TGTGCCAGCTCCTACAAGACAGGGAACACCGGGGAGCTGTTTTTT

clone size: NA
D gene: NA
V gene: TRBV6-5
J gene: TRBJ1-5
CDR3 protein: CASSYGRGNQPQHF
CDR3 DNA: TGTGCCAGCAGTTACGGGAGGGGCAATCAGCCCCAGCATTTT

clone size: NA
D gene: NA
V gene: TRBV5-4
J gene: TRBJ1-6
CDR3 protein: CASSLAARDSPLHF
CDR3 DNA: TGTGCCAGCAGCTTGGCGGCTAGGGATTCACCCCTCCACTTT

clone size: few
D gene: TRBD1
V gene: TRBV5-5
J gene: TRBJ2-7
CDR3 protein: CASSRGQGESYEQYF
CDR3 DNA: TGTGCCAGCAGTCGGGGACAGGGAGAATCCTACGAGCAGTACTTC

clone size: NA
D gene: NA
V gene: TRBV5-1
J gene: TRBJ2-7
CDR3 protein: CASSWDRSYEQYF
CDR3 DNA: TGCGCCAGCAGCTGGGACCGTTCCTACGAGCAGTACTTC

clone size: few
D gene: NA
V gene: TRBV6-5
J gene: TRBJ2-7
CDR3 protein: CASSYAQDSSYEQYF
CDR3 DNA: TGTGCCAGCAGTTATGCACAGGATAGCTCCTACGAGCAGTACTTC

clone size: few
D gene: TRBD1
V gene: TRBV4-1
J gene: TRBJ1-5
CDR3 protein: CASSLYRGDQPQHF
CDR3 DNA: TGCGCCAGCAGCCTCTACAGGGGGGATCAGCCCCAGCATTTT

clone size: NA
D gene: NA
V gene: TRBV6-5
J gene: TRBJ1-2
CDR3 protein: CASRQGSYGYTF
CDR3 DNA: TGTGCCAGCAGACAGGGTAGCTATGGCTACACCTTC

clone size: NA
D gene: NA
V gene: TRBV25-1
J gene: TRBJ1-1
CDR3 protein: CASRVEAFF
CDR3 DNA: TGTGCCAGCAGGGTTGAAGCTTTCTTT

clone size: NA
D gene: NA
V gene: TRBV10-3
J gene: TRBJ1-5
CDR3 protein: CATKNGADSPQHF
CDR3 DNA: TGTGCCACCAAGAATGGGGCGGACAGTCCCCAGCATTTT

clone size: few
D gene: NA
V gene: TRBV6-5
J gene: TRBJ1-2
CDR3 protein: CASRPRVSGYGYTF
CDR3 DNA: TGTGCCAGCAGACCGCGGGTGTCTGGCTATGGCTACACCTTC

clone size: NA
D gene: NA
V gene: TRBV19
J gene: TRBJ1-5
CDR3 protein: CASSIVAGYQPQHF
CDR3 DNA: TGTGCCAGTAGTATAGTGGCAGGGTATCAGCCCCAGCATTTT